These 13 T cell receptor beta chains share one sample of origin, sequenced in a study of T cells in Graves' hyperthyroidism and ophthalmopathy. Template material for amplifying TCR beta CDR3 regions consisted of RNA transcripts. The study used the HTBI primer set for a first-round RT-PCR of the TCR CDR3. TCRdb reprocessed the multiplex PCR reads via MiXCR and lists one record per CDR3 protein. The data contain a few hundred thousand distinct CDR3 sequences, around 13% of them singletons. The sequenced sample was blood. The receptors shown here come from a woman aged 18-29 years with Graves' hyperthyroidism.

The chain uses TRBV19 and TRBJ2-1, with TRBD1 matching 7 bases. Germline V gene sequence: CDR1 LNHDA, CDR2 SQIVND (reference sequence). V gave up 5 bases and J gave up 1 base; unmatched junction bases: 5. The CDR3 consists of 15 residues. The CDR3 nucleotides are TGTGCCAGTAGTGGACAGGCCTTGTCCTACAATGAGCAGTTCTTC. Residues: CASSGQALSYNEQFF.

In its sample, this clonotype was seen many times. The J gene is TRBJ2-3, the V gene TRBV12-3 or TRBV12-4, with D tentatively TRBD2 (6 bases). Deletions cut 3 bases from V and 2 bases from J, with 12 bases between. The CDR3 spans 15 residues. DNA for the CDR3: TGTGCCAGCAGTTTTAGGAGGGCACTCACAGATACGCAGTATTTT. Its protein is CASSFRRALTDTQYF.

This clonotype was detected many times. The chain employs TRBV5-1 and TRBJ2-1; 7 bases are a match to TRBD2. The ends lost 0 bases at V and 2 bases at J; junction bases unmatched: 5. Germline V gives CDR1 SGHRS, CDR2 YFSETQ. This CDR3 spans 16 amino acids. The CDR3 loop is CASSLAVTSPYNEQFF. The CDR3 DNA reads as TGCGCCAGCAGCTTGGCCGTGACTAGCCCCTACAATGAGCAGTTCTTC. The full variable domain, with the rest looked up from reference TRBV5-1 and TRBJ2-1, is KAGVTQTPRYLIKTRGQQVTLSCSPISGHRSVSWYQQTPGQGLQFLFEYFSETQRNKGNFPGRFSGRQFSNSRSEMNVSTLELGDSALYLCASSLAVTSPYNEQFFGPGTRLTVL.

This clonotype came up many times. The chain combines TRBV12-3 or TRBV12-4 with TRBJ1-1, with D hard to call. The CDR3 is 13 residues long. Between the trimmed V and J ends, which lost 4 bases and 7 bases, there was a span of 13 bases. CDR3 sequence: CASSSRSTLEAFF. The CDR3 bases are TGTGCCAGCAGTTCTCGCAGTACACTTGAAGCTTTCTTT.

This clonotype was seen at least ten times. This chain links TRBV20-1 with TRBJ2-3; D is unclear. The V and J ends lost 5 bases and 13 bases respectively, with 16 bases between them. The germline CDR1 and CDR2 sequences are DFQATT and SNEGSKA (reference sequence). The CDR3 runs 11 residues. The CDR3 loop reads CSAYDGVVEYF. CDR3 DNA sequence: TGCAGTGCTTACGACGGAGTGGTGGAGTATTTT.

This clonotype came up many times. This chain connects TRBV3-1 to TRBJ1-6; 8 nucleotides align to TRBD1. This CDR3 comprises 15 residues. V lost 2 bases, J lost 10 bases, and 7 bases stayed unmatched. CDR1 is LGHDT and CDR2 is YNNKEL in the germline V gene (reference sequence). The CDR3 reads CASSQNTGGQSPLHF. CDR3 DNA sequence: TGTGCCAGCAGCCAAAATACAGGGGGTCAATCACCCCTCCACTTT.

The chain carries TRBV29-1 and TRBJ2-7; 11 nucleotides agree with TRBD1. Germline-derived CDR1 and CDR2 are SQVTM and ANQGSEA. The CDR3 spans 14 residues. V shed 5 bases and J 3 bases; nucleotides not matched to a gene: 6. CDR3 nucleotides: TGCAGCGTTACGGACAGGGGGCTAGGCTACGAGCAGTACTTC. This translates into CSVTDRGLGYEQYF.

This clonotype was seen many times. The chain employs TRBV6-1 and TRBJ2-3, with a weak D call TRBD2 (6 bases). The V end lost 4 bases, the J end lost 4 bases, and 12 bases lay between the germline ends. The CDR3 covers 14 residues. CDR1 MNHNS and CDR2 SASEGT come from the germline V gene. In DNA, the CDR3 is TGTGCCAGCAGTGGGGACTTAGCCCCAGATACGCAGTATTTT. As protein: CASSGDLAPDTQYF.

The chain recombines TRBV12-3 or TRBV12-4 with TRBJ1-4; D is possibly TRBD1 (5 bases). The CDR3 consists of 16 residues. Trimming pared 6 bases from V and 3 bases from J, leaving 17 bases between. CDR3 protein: CASSLPTGLANEKLFF. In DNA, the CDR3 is TGTGCCAGCAGCTTACCCACAGGACTCGCTAATGAAAAACTGTTTTTT.

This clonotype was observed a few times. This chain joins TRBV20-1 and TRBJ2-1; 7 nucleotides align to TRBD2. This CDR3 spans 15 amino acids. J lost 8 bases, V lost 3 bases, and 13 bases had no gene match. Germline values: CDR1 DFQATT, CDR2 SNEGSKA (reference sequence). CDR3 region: CSARDYAGAGDEQFF. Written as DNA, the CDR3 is TGCAGTGCTAGGGATTACGCGGGAGCGGGCGATGAGCAGTTCTTC.

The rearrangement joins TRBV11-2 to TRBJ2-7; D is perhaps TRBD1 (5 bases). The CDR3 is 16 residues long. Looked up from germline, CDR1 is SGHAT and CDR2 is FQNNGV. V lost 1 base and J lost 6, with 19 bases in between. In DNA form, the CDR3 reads TGTGCCAGCAGCTTAGCCCAGCGTGCATCTCAGGGCGAGCAGTACTTC. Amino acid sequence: CASSLAQRASQGEQYF.

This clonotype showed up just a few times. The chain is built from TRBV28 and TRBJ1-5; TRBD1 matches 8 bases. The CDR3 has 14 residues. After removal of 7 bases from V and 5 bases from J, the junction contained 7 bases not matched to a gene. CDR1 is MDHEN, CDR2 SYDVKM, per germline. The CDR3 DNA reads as TGTGCCAGCACTAGACAGGGGATTTATCAGCCCCAGCATTTT. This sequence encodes CASTRQGIYQPQHF.

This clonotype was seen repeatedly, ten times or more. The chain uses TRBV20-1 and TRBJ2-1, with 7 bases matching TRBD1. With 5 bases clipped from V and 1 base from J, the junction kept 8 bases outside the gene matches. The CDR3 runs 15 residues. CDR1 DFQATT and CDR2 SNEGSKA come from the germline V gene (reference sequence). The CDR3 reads CSAYLGQRSYNEQFF. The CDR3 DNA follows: TGCAGTGCTTACTTGGGACAGAGATCCTACAATGAGCAGTTCTTC.